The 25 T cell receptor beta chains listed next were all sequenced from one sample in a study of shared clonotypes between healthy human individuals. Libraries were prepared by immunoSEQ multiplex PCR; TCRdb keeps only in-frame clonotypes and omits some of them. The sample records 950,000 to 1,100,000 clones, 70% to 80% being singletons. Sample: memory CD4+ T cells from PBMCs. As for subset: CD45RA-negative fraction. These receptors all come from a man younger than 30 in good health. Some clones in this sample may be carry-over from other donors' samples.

CDR3 nucleotides: TGTGCCAGCAGCTTAGGAGGACAGGGAGGCAATGAGCAGTTCTTC. It specifies CASSLGGQGGNEQFF. V usage is TRBV7-2 and J usage is TRBJ2-1, with 8 positions matching TRBD1. This CDR3 comprises 15 residues. The germline V gene has CDR1 SGHTA and CDR2 FQGNSA. The ends lost 1 base at V and 6 bases at J; junction bases unmatched: 5. Combining the CDR3 with reference TRBV7-2 and TRBJ2-1 gives the whole variable domain GAGVSQSPSNKVTEKGKDVELRCDPISGHTALYWYRQSLGQGLEFLIYFQGNSAPDKSGLPSDRFSAERTGGSVSTLTIQRTQQEDSAVYLCASSLGGQGGNEQFFGPGTRLTVL.

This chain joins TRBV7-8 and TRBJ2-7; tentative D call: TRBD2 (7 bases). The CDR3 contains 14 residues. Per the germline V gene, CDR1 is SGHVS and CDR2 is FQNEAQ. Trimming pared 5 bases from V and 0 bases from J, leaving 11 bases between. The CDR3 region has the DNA TGTGCCAGCAGCCGCGGGGGCGACTCCTACGAGCAGTACTTC. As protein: CASSRGGDSYEQYF.

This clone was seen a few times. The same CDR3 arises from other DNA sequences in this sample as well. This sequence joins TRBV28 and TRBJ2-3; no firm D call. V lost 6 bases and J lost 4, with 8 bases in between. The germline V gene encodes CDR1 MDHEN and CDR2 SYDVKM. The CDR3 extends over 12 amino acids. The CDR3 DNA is TGTGCCAGCAGCCCCTCCGCAGATACGCAGTATTTT. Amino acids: CASSPSADTQYF.

Here the CDR3 DNA reads TGTGCCAGTAGTTGGCAGGGCGACGACACTGAAGCTTTCTTT. Its translation: CASSWQGDDTEAFF. The gene calls are TRBV19 and TRBJ1-1; D is possibly TRBD1 (5 bases). From germline, CDR1 is LNHDA and CDR2 SQIVND (reference sequence). Trimming cost V 5 bases and J 3 bases, with 13 bases left between them. CDR3 length equals 14 residues.

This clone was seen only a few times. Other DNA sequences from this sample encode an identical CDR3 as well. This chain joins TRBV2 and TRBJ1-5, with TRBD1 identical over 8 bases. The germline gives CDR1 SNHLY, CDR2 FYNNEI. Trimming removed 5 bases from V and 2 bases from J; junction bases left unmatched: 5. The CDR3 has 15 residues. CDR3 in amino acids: CASSLDRGGNQPQHF. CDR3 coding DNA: TGTGCCAGCAGTCTCGACAGGGGAGGCAATCAGCCCCAGCATTTT.

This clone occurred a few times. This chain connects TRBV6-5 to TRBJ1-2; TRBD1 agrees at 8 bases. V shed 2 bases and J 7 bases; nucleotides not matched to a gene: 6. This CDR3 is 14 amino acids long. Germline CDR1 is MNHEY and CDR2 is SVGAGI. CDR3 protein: CASSYPTGEGGYTF. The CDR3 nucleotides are TGTGCCAGCAGTTACCCGACAGGGGAAGGTGGCTACACCTTC.

In DNA form, the CDR3 reads TGCGCCAGCAGCTTGGAGGGGGAGGAGGAAAAACTGTTTTTT. It specifies CASSLEGEEEKLFF. This sequence joins TRBV5-1 and TRBJ1-4; D is perhaps TRBD1 (6 bases). From germline, CDR1 is SGHRS and CDR2 YFSETQ. Trimming shortened V by 0 bases and J by 8 bases, and 11 bases separated the two germline ends. This CDR3 spans 14 amino acids.

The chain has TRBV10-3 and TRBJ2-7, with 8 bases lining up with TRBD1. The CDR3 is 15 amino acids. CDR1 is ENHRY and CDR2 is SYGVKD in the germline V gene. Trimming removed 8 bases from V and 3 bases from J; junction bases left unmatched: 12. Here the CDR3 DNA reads TGTGCCATCGGACCGGGGACAGGTGGGGACTACGAGCAGTACTTC. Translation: CAIGPGTGGDYEQYF.

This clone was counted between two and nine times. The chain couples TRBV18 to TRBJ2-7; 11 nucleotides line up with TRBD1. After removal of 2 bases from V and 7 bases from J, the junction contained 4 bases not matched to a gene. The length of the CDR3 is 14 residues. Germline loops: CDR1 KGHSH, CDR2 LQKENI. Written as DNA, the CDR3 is TGTGCCAGCTCACCAGGACAGGGGGCTGAGGAGCAGTACTTC. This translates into CASSPGQGAEEQYF.

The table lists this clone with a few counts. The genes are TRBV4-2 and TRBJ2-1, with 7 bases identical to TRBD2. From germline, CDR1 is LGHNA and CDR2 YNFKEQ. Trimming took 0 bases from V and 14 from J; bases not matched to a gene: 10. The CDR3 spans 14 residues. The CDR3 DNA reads TGTGCCAGCAGCCAAGATTCCGGGAGGCCCGGAGAGTTCTTC. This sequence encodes CASSQDSGRPGEFF.

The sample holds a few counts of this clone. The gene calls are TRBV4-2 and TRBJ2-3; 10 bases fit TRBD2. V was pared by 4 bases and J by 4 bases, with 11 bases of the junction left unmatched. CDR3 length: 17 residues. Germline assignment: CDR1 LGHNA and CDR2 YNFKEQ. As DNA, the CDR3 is TGTGCCAGCAGCCCCAGGACTAGCGGAGTGCGACCAGATACGCAGTATTTT. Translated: CASSPRTSGVRPDTQYF.

The CDR3 here is CASSLEDSKSYGYTF. CDR3 coding DNA: TGTGCCAGCAGCTTAGAGGACAGTAAGTCCTATGGCTACACCTTC. The chain carries TRBV7-9 and TRBJ1-2; D possibly corresponds to TRBD1 (6 bases). V was clipped by 1 base and J by 4 bases, with 13 bases between them. This CDR3 is 15 amino acids long. Looked up from germline, CDR1 is SEHNR and CDR2 is FQNEAQ (reference sequence).

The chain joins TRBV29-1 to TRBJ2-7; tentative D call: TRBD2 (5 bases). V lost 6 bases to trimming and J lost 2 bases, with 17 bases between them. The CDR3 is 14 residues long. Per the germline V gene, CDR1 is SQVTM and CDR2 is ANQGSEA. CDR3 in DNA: TGCAGCGTAATTGAAAACAGCGGAACCTACGAGCAGTACTTC. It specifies CSVIENSGTYEQYF.

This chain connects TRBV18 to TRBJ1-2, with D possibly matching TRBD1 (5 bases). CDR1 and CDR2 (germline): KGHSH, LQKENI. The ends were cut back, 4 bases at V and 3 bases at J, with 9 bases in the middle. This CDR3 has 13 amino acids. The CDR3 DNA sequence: TGTGCCAGCTCACGAGGGGATGACTATGGCTACACCTTC. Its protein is CASSRGDDYGYTF.

CDR3 in amino acids: CASSSGGAGSTEAFF. In DNA, the CDR3 is TGTGCCAGCAGCTCAGGGGGCGCGGGGAGCACTGAAGCTTTCTTT. J is TRBJ1-1 and V is TRBV7-3; 8 bases fit TRBD1. The junction had 8 bases not matched to a gene; V was cut back by 4 bases and J by 4 bases. Germline-derived CDR1 and CDR2 are SGHTA and FQGTGA. The CDR3 contains 15 residues.

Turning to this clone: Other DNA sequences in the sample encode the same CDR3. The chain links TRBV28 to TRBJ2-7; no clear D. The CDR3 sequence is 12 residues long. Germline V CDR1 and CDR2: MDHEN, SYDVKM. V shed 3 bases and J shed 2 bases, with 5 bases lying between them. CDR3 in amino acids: CASSFLAYEQYF. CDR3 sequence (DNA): TGTGCCAGCAGTTTTCTAGCCTACGAGCAGTACTTC.

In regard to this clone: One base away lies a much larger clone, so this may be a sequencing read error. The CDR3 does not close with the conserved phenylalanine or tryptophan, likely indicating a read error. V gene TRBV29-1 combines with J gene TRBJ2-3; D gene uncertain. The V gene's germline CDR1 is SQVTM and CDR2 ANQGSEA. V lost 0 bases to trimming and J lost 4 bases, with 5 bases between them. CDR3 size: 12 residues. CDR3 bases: TGCAGCGTTGAAGATCGTCCAGATACGCAGTATCTT. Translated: CSVEDRPDTQYL.

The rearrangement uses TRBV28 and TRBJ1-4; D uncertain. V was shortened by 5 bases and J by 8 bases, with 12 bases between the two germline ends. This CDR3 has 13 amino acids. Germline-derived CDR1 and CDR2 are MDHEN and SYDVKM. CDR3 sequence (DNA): TGTGCCAGCAGTACCTTGACCGAAGAAAAACTGTTTTTT. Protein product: CASSTLTEEKLFF.

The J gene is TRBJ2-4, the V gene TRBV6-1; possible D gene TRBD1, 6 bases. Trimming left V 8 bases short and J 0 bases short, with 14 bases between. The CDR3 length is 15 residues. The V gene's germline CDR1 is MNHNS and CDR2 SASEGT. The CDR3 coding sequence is TGTGCCAGCGAACCGGGACACCTAGCCAAAAACATTCAGTACTTC. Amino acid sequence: CASEPGHLAKNIQYF.

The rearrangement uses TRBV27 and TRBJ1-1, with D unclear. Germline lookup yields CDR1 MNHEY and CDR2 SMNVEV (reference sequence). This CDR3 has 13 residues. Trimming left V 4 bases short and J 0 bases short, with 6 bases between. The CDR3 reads CASSSTVNTEAFF. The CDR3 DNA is TGTGCCAGCAGTTCGACGGTGAACACTGAAGCTTTCTTT.

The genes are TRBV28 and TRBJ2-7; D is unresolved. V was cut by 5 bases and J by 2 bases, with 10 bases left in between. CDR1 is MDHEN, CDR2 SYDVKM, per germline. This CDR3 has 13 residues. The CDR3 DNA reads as TGTGCCAGCAGTCCCGGTGTGGCCTACGAGCAGTACTTC. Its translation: CASSPGVAYEQYF.

The CDR3, as DNA: TGCGCCAGCAGCCAAGATTGGCGGATCATGAACACTGAAGCTTTCTTT. Translated: CASSQDWRIMNTEAFF. The chain recombines TRBV4-3 with TRBJ1-1; D unresolved. This CDR3 contains 16 residues. V was clipped by 0 bases and J by 0 bases, with 11 bases between them. Germline V gene sequence: CDR1 LGHNA, CDR2 YSLEER.

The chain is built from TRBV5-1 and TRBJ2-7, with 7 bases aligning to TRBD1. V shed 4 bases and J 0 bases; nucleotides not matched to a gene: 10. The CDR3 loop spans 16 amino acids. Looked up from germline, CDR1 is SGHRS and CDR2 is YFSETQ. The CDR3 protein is CASSLLPGQDSYEQYF. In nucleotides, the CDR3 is TGCGCCAGCAGCCTATTACCTGGACAGGACTCCTACGAGCAGTACTTC. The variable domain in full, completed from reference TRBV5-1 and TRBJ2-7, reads KAGVTQTPRYLIKTRGQQVTLSCSPISGHRSVSWYQQTPGQGLQFLFEYFSETQRNKGNFPGRFSGRQFSNSRSEMNVSTLELGDSALYLCASSLLPGQDSYEQYFGPGTRLTVT.

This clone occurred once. The CDR3 reads CASRDDRVQETQYF. As DNA, the CDR3 is TGTGCCAGCAGGGATGACAGGGTTCAAGAGACCCAGTACTTC. This rearrangement joins TRBV5-4 to TRBJ2-5; 7 nucleotides line up with TRBD1. V gave up 5 bases and J gave up 2 bases; unmatched junction bases: 6. This CDR3 spans 14 amino acids. CDR1 and CDR2 from the germline V gene are SGHNT and YYREEE (reference sequence).

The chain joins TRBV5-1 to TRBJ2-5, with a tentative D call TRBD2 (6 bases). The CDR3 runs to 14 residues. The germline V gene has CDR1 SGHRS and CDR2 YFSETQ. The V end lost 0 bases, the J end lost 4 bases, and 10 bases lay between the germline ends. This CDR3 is CASSLGRATETQYF. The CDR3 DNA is TGCGCCAGCAGCTTGGGGAGGGCCACAGAGACCCAGTACTTC.